This TCR beta chain was profiled in a study of identical twins. As to this clonotype: Its antigen is not identified.

TCRdb ran MiXCR on the 5' RACE reads and lists one entry per CDR3 protein. The sample records about 530,000 distinct CDR3 sequences, 13% to 15% being singletons. Study-wide findings and caveats: Conclusions were drawn cross-sectionally by statistical analysis, without following the same donors. Out-of-frame alpha sequences that twins shared showed excess low generation probability. Fewer insertions marked abundant cord blood beta clonotypes; young adult naive trended weakly, memory not at all.

Trimming removed 5 bases at V and 7 bases at J, with 18 bases between. This CDR3 has 15 amino acids. CDR1 MNHNS and CDR2 SASEGT come from the germline V gene. This same sample was also part of a study on yellow fever vaccine responses in identical twins. Per that study: Reportedly, the T cell response mounted by twins to vaccine seemed partly convergent, partly personalized.

The chain combines TRBV6-1 with TRBJ1-5; D not resolved. The specimen sequenced was CD4+ T cells sorted from blood. The sequence was obtained from a woman aged 18-29 years in good health. The CDR3 here is CASSPSIPLWQPQHF. In nucleotides, the CDR3 is TGTGCCAGCAGTCCGTCGATCCCCCTCTGGCAGCCCCAGCATTTT.